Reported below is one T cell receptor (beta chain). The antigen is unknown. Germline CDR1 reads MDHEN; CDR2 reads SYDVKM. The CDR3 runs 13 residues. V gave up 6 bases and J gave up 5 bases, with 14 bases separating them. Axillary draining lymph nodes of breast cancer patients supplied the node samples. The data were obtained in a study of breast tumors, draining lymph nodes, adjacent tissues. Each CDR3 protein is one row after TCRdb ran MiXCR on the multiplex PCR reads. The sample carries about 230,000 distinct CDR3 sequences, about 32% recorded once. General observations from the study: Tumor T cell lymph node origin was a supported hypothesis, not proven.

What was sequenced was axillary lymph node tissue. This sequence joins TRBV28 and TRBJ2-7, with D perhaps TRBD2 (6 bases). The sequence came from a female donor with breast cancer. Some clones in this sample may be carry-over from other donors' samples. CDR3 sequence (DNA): TGTGCCAGCAGCTGGGGGGAATTGAACGAGCAGTACTTC. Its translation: CASSWGELNEQYF. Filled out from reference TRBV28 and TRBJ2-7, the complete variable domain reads DVKVTQSSRYLVKRTGEKVFLECVQDMDHENMFWYRQDPGLGLRLIYFSYDVKMKEKGDIPEGYSVSREKKERFSLILESASTNQTSMYLCASSWGELNEQYFGPGTRLTVT.